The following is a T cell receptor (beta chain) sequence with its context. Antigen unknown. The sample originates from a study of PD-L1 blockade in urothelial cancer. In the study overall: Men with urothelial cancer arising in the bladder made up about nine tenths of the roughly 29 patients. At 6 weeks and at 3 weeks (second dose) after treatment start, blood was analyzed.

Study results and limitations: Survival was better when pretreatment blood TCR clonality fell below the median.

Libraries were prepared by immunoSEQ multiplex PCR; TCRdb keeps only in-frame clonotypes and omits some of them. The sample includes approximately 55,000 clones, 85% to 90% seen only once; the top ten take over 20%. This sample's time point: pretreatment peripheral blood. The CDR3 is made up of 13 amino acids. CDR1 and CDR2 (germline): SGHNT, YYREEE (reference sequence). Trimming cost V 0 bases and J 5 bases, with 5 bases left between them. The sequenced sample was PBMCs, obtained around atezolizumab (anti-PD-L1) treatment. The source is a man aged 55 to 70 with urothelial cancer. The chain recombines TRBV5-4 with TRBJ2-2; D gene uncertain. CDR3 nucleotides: TGTGCCAGCAGCTTGGTTAGAACCGGGGAGCTGTTTTTT. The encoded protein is CASSLVRTGELFF. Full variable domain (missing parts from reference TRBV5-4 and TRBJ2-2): ETGVTQSPTHLIKTRGQQVTLRCSSQSGHNTVSWYQQALGQGPQFIFQYYREEENGRGNFPPRFSGLQFPNYSSELNVNALELDDSALYLCASSLVRTGELFFGEGSRLTVL.